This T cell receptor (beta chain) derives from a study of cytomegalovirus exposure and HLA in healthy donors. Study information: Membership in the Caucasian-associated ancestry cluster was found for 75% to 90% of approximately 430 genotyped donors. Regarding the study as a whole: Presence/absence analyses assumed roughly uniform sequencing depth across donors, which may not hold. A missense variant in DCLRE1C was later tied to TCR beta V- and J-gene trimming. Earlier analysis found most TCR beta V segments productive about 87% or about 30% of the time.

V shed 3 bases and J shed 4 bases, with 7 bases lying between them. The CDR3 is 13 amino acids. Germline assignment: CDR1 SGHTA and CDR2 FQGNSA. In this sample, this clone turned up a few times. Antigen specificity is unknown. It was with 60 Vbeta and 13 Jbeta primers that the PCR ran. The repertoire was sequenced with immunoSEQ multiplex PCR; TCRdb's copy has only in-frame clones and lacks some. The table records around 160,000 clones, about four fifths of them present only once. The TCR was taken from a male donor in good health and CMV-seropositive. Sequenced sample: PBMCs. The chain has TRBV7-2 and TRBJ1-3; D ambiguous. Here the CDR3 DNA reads TGTGCCAGCAGCTTGGGCACGGGAAACACCATATATTTT. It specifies CASSLGTGNTIYF.